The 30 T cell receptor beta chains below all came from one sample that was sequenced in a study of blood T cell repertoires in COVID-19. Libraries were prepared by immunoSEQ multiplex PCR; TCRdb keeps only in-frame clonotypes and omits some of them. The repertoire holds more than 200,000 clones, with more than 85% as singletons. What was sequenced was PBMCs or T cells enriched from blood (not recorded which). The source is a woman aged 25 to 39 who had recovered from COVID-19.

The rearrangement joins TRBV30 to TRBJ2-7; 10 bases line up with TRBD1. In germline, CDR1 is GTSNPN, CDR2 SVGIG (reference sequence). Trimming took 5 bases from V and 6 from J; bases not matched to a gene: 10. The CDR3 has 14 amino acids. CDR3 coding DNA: TGTGCCTGGGGACCCGGGACAGGGGTCAGCGAGCAGTACTTC. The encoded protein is CAWGPGTGVSEQYF.

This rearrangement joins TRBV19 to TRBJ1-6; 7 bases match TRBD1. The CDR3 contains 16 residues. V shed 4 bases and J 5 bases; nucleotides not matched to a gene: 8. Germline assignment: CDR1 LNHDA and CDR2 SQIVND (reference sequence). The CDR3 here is CASSRGTVPNNSPLHF. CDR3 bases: TGTGCCAGTAGTAGGGGGACAGTGCCAAATAATTCACCCCTCCACTTT.

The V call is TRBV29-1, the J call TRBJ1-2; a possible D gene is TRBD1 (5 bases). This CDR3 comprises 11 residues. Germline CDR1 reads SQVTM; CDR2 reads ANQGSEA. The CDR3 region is CSHSGGNGYTF. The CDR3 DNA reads TGCAGTCATTCGGGGGGAAATGGCTACACCTTC.

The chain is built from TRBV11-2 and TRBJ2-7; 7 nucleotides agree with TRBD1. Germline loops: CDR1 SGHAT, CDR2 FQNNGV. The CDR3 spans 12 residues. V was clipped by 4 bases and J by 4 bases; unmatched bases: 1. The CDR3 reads CASSSTGYEQYF. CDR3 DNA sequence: TGTGCCAGCAGCTCGACAGGGTACGAGCAGTACTTC.

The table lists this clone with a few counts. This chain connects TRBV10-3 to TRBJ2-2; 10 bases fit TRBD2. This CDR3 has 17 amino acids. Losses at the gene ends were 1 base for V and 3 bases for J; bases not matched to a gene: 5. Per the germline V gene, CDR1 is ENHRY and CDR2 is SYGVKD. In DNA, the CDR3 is TGTGCCATCAGTGAGTTATGGACTAGCGGTTACACCGGGGAGCTGTTTTTT. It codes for CAISELWTSGYTGELFF.

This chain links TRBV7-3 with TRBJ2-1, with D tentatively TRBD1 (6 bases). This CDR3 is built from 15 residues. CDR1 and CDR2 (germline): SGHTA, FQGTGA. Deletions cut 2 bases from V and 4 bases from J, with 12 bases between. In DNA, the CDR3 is TGTGCCAGCAGCTTAGGGACGGACAGATACAATGAGCAGTTCTTC. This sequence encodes CASSLGTDRYNEQFF.

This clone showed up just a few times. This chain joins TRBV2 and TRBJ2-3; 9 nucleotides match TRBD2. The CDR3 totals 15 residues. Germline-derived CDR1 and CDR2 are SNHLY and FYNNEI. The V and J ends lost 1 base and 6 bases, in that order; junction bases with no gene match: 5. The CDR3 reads CASSEGGRALDTQYF. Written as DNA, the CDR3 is TGTGCCAGCAGTGAAGGCGGGAGGGCCCTCGATACGCAGTATTTT.

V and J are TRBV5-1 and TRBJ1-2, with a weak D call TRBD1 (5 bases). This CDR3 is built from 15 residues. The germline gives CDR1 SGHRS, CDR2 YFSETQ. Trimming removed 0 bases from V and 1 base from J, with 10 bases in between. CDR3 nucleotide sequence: TGCGCCAGCAGCTTGGGTACAGGATATAACTATGGCTACACCTTC. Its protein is CASSLGTGYNYGYTF.

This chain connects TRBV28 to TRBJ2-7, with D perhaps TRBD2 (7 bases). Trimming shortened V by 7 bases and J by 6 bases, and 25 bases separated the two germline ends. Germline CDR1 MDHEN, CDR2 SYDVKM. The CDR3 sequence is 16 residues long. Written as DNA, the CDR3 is TGTGCCAGCACCTTAGGGGGAGGGCCTGGTGGGCGCGAGCAGTACTTC. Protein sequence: CASTLGGGPGGREQYF.

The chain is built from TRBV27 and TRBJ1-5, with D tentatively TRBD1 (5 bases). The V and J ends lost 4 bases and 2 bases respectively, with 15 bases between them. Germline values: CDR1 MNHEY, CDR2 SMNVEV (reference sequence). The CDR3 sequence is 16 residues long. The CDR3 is CASSSFGGSGNQPQHF. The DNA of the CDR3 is TGTGCCAGCAGTTCATTCGGGGGATCGGGCAATCAGCCCCAGCATTTT.

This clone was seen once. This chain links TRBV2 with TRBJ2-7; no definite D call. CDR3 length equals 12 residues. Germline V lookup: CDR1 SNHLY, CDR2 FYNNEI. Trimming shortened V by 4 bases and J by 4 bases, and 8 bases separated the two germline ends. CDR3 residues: CASSVEFYEQYF. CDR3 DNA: TGTGCCAGCAGTGTAGAATTTTACGAGCAGTACTTC.

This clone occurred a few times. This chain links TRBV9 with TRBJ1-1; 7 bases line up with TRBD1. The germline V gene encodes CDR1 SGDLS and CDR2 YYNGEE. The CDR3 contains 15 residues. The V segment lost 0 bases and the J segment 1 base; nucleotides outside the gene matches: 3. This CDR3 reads CASSVAGQQNTEAFF. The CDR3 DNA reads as TGTGCCAGCAGCGTAGCGGGACAGCAGAACACTGAAGCTTTCTTT.

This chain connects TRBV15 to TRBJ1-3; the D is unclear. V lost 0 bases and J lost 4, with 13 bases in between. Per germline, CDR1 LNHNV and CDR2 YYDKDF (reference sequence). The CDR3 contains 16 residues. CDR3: CATSRDRRTIGNTIYF. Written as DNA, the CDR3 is TGTGCCACCAGCAGAGATAGGAGGACTATAGGAAACACCATATATTTT.

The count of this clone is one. The CDR3 bases are TGTGCCAGTAGTGATCCCGGGACAGGGGGCTGGGGCTACACCTTC. This translates into CASSDPGTGGWGYTF. V gene TRBV19 combines with J gene TRBJ1-2, with 12 nucleotides matching TRBD1. After removal of 5 bases from V and 8 bases from J, the junction contained 9 bases not matched to a gene. Germline CDR1 is LNHDA and CDR2 is SQIVND (reference sequence). The CDR3 has 15 residues. The full variable domain, completed using reference TRBV19 and TRBJ1-2, is DGGITQSPKYLFRKEGQNVTLSCEQNLNHDAMYWYRQDPGQGLRLIYYSQIVNDFQKGDIAEGYSVSREKKESFPLTVTSAQKNPTAFYLCASSDPGTGGWGYTFGSGTRLTVV.

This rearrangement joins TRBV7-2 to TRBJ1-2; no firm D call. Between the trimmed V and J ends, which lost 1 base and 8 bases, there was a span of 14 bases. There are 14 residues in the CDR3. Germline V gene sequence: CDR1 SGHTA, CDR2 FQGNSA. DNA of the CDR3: TGTGCCAGCAGCTTAGTGAATCCTGAGGGAGGCTACACCTTC. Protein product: CASSLVNPEGGYTF. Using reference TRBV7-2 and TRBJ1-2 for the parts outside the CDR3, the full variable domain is GAGVSQSPSNKVTEKGKDVELRCDPISGHTALYWYRQSLGQGLEFLIYFQGNSAPDKSGLPSDRFSAERTGGSVSTLTIQRTQQEDSAVYLCASSLVNPEGGYTFGSGTRLTVV.

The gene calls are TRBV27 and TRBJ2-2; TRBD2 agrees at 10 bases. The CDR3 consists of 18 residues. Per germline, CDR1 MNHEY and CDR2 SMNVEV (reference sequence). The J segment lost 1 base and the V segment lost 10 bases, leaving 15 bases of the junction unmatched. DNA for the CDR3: TGTGCCACCTCCGGGACTAGCGTTTTCGGAAAGAACACCGGGGAGCTGTTTTTT. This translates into CATSGTSVFGKNTGELFF.

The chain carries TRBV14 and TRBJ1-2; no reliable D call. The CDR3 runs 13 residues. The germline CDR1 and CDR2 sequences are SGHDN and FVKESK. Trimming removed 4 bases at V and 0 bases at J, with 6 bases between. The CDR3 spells CASSREPNYGYTF. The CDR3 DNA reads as TGTGCCAGCAGCCGGGAGCCTAACTATGGCTACACCTTC.

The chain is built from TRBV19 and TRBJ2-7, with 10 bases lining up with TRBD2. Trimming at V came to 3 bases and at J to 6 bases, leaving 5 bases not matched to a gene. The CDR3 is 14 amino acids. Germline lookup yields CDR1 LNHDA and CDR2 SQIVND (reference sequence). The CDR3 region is CASSMSGRAVEQYF. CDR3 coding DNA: TGTGCCAGTAGTATGAGCGGGAGGGCCGTCGAGCAGTACTTC.

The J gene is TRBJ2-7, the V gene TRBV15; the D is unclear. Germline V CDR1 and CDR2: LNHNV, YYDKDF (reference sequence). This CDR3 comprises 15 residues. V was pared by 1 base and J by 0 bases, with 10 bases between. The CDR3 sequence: CATSRGGGSSYEQYF. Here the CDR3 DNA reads TGTGCCACCAGCAGAGGTGGCGGCAGCTCCTACGAGCAGTACTTC.

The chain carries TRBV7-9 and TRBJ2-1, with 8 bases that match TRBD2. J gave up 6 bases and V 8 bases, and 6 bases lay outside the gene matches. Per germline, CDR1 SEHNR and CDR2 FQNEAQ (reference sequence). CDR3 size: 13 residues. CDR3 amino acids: CASLSSGFNEQFF. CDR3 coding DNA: TGTGCCAGCCTATCTAGCGGGTTCAATGAGCAGTTCTTC.

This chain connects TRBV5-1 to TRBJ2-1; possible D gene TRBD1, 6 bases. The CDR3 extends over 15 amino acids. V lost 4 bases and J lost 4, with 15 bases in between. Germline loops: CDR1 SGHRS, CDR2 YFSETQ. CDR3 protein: CASSRAGADYNEQFF. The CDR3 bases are TGCGCCAGCAGCCGCGCAGGGGCAGATTACAATGAGCAGTTCTTC. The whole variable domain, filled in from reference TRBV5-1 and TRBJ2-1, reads KAGVTQTPRYLIKTRGQQVTLSCSPISGHRSVSWYQQTPGQGLQFLFEYFSETQRNKGNFPGRFSGRQFSNSRSEMNVSTLELGDSALYLCASSRAGADYNEQFFGPGTRLTVL.

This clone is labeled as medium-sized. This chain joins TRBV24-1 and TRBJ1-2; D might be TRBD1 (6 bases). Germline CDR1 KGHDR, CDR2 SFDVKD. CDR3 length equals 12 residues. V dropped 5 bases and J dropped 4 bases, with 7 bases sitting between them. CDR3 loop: CATSVDSYGYTF. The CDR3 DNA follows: TGTGCCACCAGTGTGGACAGCTATGGCTACACCTTC.

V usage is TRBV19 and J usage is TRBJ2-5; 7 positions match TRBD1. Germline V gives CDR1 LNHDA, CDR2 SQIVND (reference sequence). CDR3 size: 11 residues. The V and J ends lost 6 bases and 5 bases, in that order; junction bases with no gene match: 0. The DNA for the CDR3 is TGTGCCAGTAGGACAGGGGAGACCCAGTACTTC. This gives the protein CASRTGETQYF.

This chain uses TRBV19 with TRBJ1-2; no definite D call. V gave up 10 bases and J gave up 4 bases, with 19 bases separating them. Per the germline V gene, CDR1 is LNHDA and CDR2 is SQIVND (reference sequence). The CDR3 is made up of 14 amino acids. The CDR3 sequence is CATIRAGGGYGYTF. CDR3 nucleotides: TGTGCCACCATTCGGGCGGGTGGTGGCTATGGCTACACCTTC.

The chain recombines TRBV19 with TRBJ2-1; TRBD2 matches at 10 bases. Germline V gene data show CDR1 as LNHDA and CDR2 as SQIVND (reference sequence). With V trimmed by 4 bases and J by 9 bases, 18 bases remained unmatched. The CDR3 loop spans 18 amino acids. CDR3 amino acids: CASSRVGAAGGPPGEQFF. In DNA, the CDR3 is TGTGCCAGTAGTAGGGTCGGCGCAGCGGGAGGGCCTCCCGGTGAGCAGTTCTTC.

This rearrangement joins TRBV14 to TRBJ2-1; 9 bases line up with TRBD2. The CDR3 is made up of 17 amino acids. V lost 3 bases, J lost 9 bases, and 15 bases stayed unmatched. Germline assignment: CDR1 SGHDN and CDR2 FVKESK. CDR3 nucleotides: TGTGCCAGCAGCCATGACCTTCTTAGCGGGAGAGCGGGTGAGCAGTTCTTC. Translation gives CASSHDLLSGRAGEQFF.

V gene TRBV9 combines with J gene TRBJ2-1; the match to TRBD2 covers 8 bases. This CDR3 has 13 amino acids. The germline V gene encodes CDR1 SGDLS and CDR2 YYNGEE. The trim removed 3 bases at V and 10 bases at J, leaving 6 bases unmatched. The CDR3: CASSGAGGGEQFF. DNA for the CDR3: TGTGCCAGCAGCGGGGCCGGGGGGGGCGAGCAGTTCTTC.

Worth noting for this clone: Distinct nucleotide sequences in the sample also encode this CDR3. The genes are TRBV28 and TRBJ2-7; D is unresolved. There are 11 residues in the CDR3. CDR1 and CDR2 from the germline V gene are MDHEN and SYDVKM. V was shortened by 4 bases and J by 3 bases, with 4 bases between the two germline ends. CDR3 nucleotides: TGTGCCAGCAGTTCCAGCTACGAGCAGTACTTC. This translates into CASSSSYEQYF. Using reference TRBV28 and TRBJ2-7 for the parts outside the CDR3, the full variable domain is DVKVTQSSRYLVKRTGEKVFLECVQDMDHENMFWYRQDPGLGLRLIYFSYDVKMKEKGDIPEGYSVSREKKERFSLILESASTNQTSMYLCASSSSYEQYFGPGTRLTVT.

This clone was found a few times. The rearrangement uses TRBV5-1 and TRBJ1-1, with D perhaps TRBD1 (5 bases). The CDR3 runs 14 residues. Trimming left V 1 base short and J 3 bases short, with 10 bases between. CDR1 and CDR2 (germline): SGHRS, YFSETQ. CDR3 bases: TGCGCCAGCAGCTTGTACGGGGGTGACACTGAAGCTTTCTTT. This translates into CASSLYGGDTEAFF.

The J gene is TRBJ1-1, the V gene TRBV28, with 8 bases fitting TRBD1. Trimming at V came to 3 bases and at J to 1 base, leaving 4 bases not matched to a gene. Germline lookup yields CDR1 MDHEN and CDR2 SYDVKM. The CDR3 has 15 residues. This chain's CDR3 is CASSFWGQENTEAFF. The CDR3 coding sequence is TGTGCCAGCAGTTTTTGGGGACAGGAGAACACTGAAGCTTTCTTT. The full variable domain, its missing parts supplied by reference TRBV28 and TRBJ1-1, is DVKVTQSSRYLVKRTGEKVFLECVQDMDHENMFWYRQDPGLGLRLIYFSYDVKMKEKGDIPEGYSVSREKKERFSLILESASTNQTSMYLCASSFWGQENTEAFFGQGTRLTVV.